The 30 T cell receptor beta chains presented below share a single source sample, sequenced in a study of cytomegalovirus exposure and HLA in healthy donors. PCR used 60 Vbeta primers and 13 Jbeta primers. Repertoires were generated with immunoSEQ multiplex PCR, while TCRdb's copy carries only in-frame clones and drops some. The sample lists about 120,000 clones; approximately 8% were seen once. The sequencing input was PBMCs. The origin of the receptors is a middle-aged woman in good health and CMV-seropositive.

The chain combines TRBV29-1 with TRBJ1-2; tentatively, D is TRBD1 (6 bases). Per the germline V gene, CDR1 is SQVTM and CDR2 is ANQGSEA. V was pared by 0 bases and J by 4 bases, with 15 bases between. CDR3 length: 15 residues. The CDR3 spells CSVEDRAGEGYGYTF. CDR3 sequence (DNA): TGCAGCGTTGAAGATCGGGCAGGGGAAGGCTATGGCTACACCTTC.

This clone has a handful of counts. This chain joins TRBV4-2 and TRBJ1-2; no clear D gene. Germline V gene data show CDR1 as LGHNA and CDR2 as YNFKEQ. Trimming took off 8 bases at V and 2 bases at J, with 9 bases between the two ends. The CDR3 consists of 12 residues. DNA for the CDR3: TGTGCCAGCTTGTCCAGGAACTATGGCTACACCTTC. This gives the protein CASLSRNYGYTF.

This clone was found a few times. This chain uses TRBV2 with TRBJ2-5, with 9 bases aligning to TRBD1. Looked up from germline, CDR1 is SNHLY and CDR2 is FYNNEI. This CDR3 comprises 14 residues. The V and J ends lost 6 bases and 5 bases, in that order; junction bases with no gene match: 7. The CDR3 DNA follows: TGTGCCAGCAGCGCCCCGGGGACAGGGGAGACCCAGTACTTC. Translated: CASSAPGTGETQYF.

The chain carries TRBV10-2 and TRBJ2-1, with 9 bases identical to TRBD2. CDR1 WSHSY and CDR2 SAAADI come from the germline V gene. V lost 2 bases and J lost 7; bases outside the gene matches: 6. This CDR3 is 15 amino acids long. CDR3 residues: CASSEIVAGVNEQFF. The CDR3 nucleotides read TGCGCCAGCAGTGAGATTGTAGCGGGGGTAAATGAGCAGTTCTTC.

This clone was seen a few times. The chain recombines TRBV7-9 with TRBJ2-1, with 9 bases lining up with TRBD1. This CDR3 has 11 amino acids. J gave up 14 bases and V 5 bases, and 4 bases lay outside the gene matches. The germline V gene encodes CDR1 SEHNR and CDR2 FQNEAQ (reference sequence). The CDR3 DNA reads TGTGCCAGCAGCCCCCGGGACAGGGAGTTCTTC. Amino acid sequence: CASSPRDREFF. The full variable domain, with the rest looked up from reference TRBV7-9 and TRBJ2-1, is DTGVSQNPRHKITKRGQNVTFRCDPISEHNRLYWYRQTLGQGPEFLTYFQNEAQLEKSRLLSDRFSAERPKGSFSTLEIQRTEQGDSAMYLCASSPRDREFFGPGTRLTVL.

The rearrangement joins TRBV18 to TRBJ1-2, with TRBD1 identical over 8 bases. J was trimmed by 4 bases and V by 3 bases; bases with no gene match: 13. The CDR3 spans 17 residues. In germline, CDR1 is KGHSH, CDR2 LQKENI. The CDR3: CASSPSPQGAVGYGYTF. The CDR3 bases are TGTGCCAGCTCACCCTCCCCCCAGGGGGCGGTCGGCTATGGCTACACCTTC.

This clone was detected a few times. The chain is built from TRBV6-1 and TRBJ2-2; TRBD2 matches 7 bases. Trimming took 6 bases from V and 8 from J; bases not matched to a gene: 6. The CDR3 runs 13 residues. Germline V gene lookup returns CDR1 MNHNS and CDR2 SASEGT. In nucleotides, the CDR3 is TGTGCCAGCAGGGGGGTTAGCGGGGGGGAGCTGTTTTTT. Encoded protein: CASRGVSGGELFF.

This clone has just a few counts. The chain has TRBV27 and TRBJ2-6, with 12 bases aligning to TRBD1. The CDR3 runs to 20 residues. Trimming cost V 3 bases and J 4 bases; bases outside gene matches: 13. The germline gives CDR1 MNHEY, CDR2 SMNVEV (reference sequence). The DNA of the CDR3 is TGTGCCAGCAGTTTCCGCTTTCGGGACAGGGGGCCCGACGGGGCCAACGTCCTGACTTTC. Its protein product is CASSFRFRDRGPDGANVLTF.

The V gene is TRBV5-1, the J gene TRBJ2-3; TRBD1 matches 7 bases. Trimming at V came to 0 bases and at J to 6 bases, leaving 4 bases not matched to a gene. Germline CDR1 SGHRS, CDR2 YFSETQ. This CDR3 has 14 residues. The CDR3 DNA is TGCGCCAGCAGCTTGGCAACAGGGGTGGATACGCAGTATTTT. Its protein product is CASSLATGVDTQYF.

A few counts support this clone. V gene TRBV7-8 combines with J gene TRBJ1-1; D not resolved. This CDR3 is built from 15 residues. Germline V gives CDR1 SGHVS, CDR2 FQNEAQ. The germline V and J ends were trimmed by 0 bases and 4 bases, with 12 bases remaining between them. The DNA for the CDR3 is TGTGCCAGCAGCTTAGCGATCGGGGTTGGCACTGAAGCTTTCTTT. Translating gives CASSLAIGVGTEAFF.

In its sample, this clone was seen a few times. This sequence joins TRBV30 and TRBJ1-1; TRBD1 is a possible D gene (5 bases). V was clipped by 6 bases and J by 1 base, with 18 bases between them. This CDR3 is built from 15 residues. Per the germline V gene, CDR1 is GTSNPN and CDR2 is SVGIG (reference sequence). The CDR3 sequence: CACRGDGHPNTEAFF. CDR3 bases: TGTGCCTGCCGGGGGGACGGCCACCCGAACACTGAAGCTTTCTTT.

This sequence joins TRBV9 and TRBJ1-2; 11 nucleotides agree with TRBD1. Germline V gives CDR1 SGDLS, CDR2 YYNGEE. The CDR3 runs to 14 residues. V lost 2 bases to trimming and J lost 7 bases; unmatched junction nucleotides: 4. The CDR3 sequence is CASSVDRGQGGYTF. Here the CDR3 DNA reads TGTGCCAGCAGCGTGGACAGGGGGCAGGGTGGCTACACCTTC. The full variable domain, in which reference TRBV9 and TRBJ1-2 provide the parts outside the CDR3, is DSGVTQTPKHLITATGQRVTLRCSPRSGDLSVYWYQQSLDQGLQFLIQYYNGEERAKGNILERFSAQQFPDLHSELNLSSLELGDSALYFCASSVDRGQGGYTFGSGTRLTVV.

A few counts support this clone. The chain combines TRBV6-1 with TRBJ2-3; D gene unclear. This CDR3 has 14 residues. V was trimmed by 5 bases and J by 0 bases, leaving 9 bases between them. Germline V gene data show CDR1 as MNHNS and CDR2 as SASEGT. The CDR3 is CASSYSFSTDTQYF. Written as DNA, the CDR3 is TGTGCCAGCAGTTATAGTTTTAGCACAGATACGCAGTATTTT.

This sequence joins TRBV6-5 and TRBJ2-7; TRBD1 agrees at 7 bases. CDR1 is MNHEY and CDR2 is SVGAGI in the germline V gene. The CDR3 sequence is 15 residues long. V lost 6 bases, J lost 0 bases, and 8 bases stayed unmatched. DNA of the CDR3: TGTGCCAGCAGCTCACCCGGGACAGTCTCCTACGAGCAGTACTTC. Amino acid sequence: CASSSPGTVSYEQYF.

This clone came up a few times. This chain joins TRBV5-5 and TRBJ1-2; TRBD1 matches at 7 bases. J lost 7 bases, V lost 3 bases, and 15 bases had no gene match. The CDR3 loop spans 16 amino acids. Germline loops: CDR1 SGHKS, CDR2 YYEKEE (reference sequence). The CDR3 coding sequence is TGTGCCAGCAGCTCGAAAATCACCGGGACAGTGGTTGGCTACACCTTC. Protein: CASSSKITGTVVGYTF. Looking up the rest from reference TRBV5-5 and TRBJ1-2 gives the full variable domain: DAGVTQSPTHLIKTRGQQVTLRCSPISGHKSVSWYQQVLGQGPQFIFQYYEKEERGRGNFPDRFSARQFPNYSSELNVNALLLGDSALYLCASSSKITGTVVGYTFGSGTRLTVV.

In its sample, this clone was seen a few times. The chain employs TRBV5-1 and TRBJ2-6; 7 bases align to TRBD1. The CDR3 loop spans 18 amino acids. Germline V CDR1 and CDR2: SGHRS, YFSETQ. The V segment lost 0 bases and the J segment 3 bases; nucleotides outside the gene matches: 9. The CDR3 sequence: CASSLAGRGLGGANVLTF. CDR3 nucleotides: TGCGCCAGCAGCTTGGCCGGAAGGGGGCTCGGTGGGGCCAACGTCCTGACTTTC.

This clone was seen only a few times. CDR3 residues: CASSFSTATSTEAFF. In DNA form, the CDR3 reads TGTGCCAGCAGCTTTTCGACAGCGACGTCCACTGAAGCTTTCTTT. This rearrangement joins TRBV7-2 to TRBJ1-1; possibly TRBD1 for D (5 bases). The CDR3 has 15 amino acids. V was trimmed by 3 bases and J by 4 bases, leaving 15 bases between them. Germline V gene sequence: CDR1 SGHTA, CDR2 FQGNSA.

The rearrangement links TRBV2 to TRBJ1-5; D is uncertain. The length of the CDR3 is 13 residues. The germline V and J ends were trimmed by 3 bases and 6 bases, with 9 bases remaining between them. The germline CDR1 and CDR2 sequences are SNHLY and FYNNEI. The CDR3 sequence is CASSDDLSQPQHF. CDR3 sequence (DNA): TGTGCCAGCAGTGACGATCTCAGTCAGCCCCAGCATTTT.

The chain combines TRBV19 with TRBJ1-2; 10 bases align to TRBD1. The CDR3 sequence is 13 residues long. The V gene's germline CDR1 is LNHDA and CDR2 SQIVND (reference sequence). V was pared by 4 bases and J by 7 bases, with 3 bases of the junction left unmatched. In DNA form, the CDR3 reads TGTGCCAGTAGTACCGACAGGGGGCTTGGCTACACCTTC. Protein sequence: CASSTDRGLGYTF.

The chain carries TRBV5-1 and TRBJ1-1; TRBD1 agrees at 8 bases. J gave up 6 bases and V 2 bases, and 3 bases lay outside the gene matches. The CDR3 runs to 13 residues. The V gene's germline CDR1 is SGHRS and CDR2 YFSETQ. DNA for the CDR3: TGCGCCAGCAGCTTCGGGACAGGCCCTGAAGCTTTCTTT. Encoded protein: CASSFGTGPEAFF.

This clone was counted a few times. The chain joins TRBV29-1 to TRBJ2-7, with a possible D match to TRBD2 (5 bases). Germline assignment: CDR1 SQVTM and CDR2 ANQGSEA. This CDR3 contains 13 residues. V gave up 2 bases and J gave up 6 bases, with 14 bases separating them. The CDR3 bases are TGCAGCGTTGAAACGAAGGGAGATGGCGAGCAGTACTTC. Encoded protein: CSVETKGDGEQYF.

The chain joins TRBV5-1 to TRBJ1-1; tentative D call: TRBD1 (6 bases). The CDR3 has 11 amino acids. Trimming took off 4 bases at V and 9 bases at J, with 10 bases between the two ends. The germline V gene encodes CDR1 SGHRS and CDR2 YFSETQ. The CDR3 here is CASSGDNKAFF. DNA for the CDR3: TGCGCCAGCAGCGGGGACAACAAAGCTTTCTTT.

The chain joins TRBV27 to TRBJ1-2; TRBD1 matches at 7 bases. The trim removed 5 bases at V and 3 bases at J, leaving 12 bases unmatched. Germline lookup yields CDR1 MNHEY and CDR2 SMNVEV (reference sequence). The CDR3 loop spans 16 amino acids. CDR3 nucleotide sequence: TGTGCCAGCAGTCGACAATACACGACAGGGTACTATGGCTACACCTTC. Amino acid sequence: CASSRQYTTGYYGYTF.

This clone was detected only a few times. The chain has TRBV9 and TRBJ1-2; D is ambiguous. The germline V gene has CDR1 SGDLS and CDR2 YYNGEE. V was trimmed by 0 bases and J by 7 bases, leaving 7 bases between them. This CDR3 region has 12 residues. The CDR3 DNA follows: TGTGCCAGCAGCGTAGGCGGATTTGGCTACACCTTC. Amino acids: CASSVGGFGYTF.

The rearrangement joins TRBV7-9 to TRBJ1-4; maybe TRBD1 (5 bases). Germline values: CDR1 SEHNR, CDR2 FQNEAQ (reference sequence). The CDR3 runs 15 residues. Trimming shortened V by 5 bases and J by 0 bases, and 10 bases separated the two germline ends. This CDR3 reads CASSPLTATNEKLFF. The DNA for the CDR3 is TGTGCCAGCAGCCCTTTGACAGCAACTAATGAAAAACTGTTTTTT.

About this clone: Additional DNA sequences in this sample encode the identical CDR3. The rearrangement joins TRBV5-1 to TRBJ1-1, with no clear D. CDR1 is SGHRS, CDR2 YFSETQ, per germline. The CDR3 runs to 13 residues. V was trimmed by 2 bases and J by 1 base, leaving 6 bases between them. CDR3 in amino acids: CASSLTENTEAFF. CDR3 DNA sequence: TGCGCCAGCAGCTTAACAGAGAACACTGAAGCTTTCTTT. The variable domain in full, completed from reference TRBV5-1 and TRBJ1-1, reads KAGVTQTPRYLIKTRGQQVTLSCSPISGHRSVSWYQQTPGQGLQFLFEYFSETQRNKGNFPGRFSGRQFSNSRSEMNVSTLELGDSALYLCASSLTENTEAFFGQGTRLTVV.

This clone was seen only a few times. This sequence joins TRBV19 and TRBJ2-4; 8 nucleotides match TRBD2. From germline, CDR1 is LNHDA and CDR2 SQIVND (reference sequence). The junction had 8 bases not matched to a gene; V was cut back by 5 bases and J by 8 bases. The CDR3 is 14 amino acids. The CDR3 DNA follows: TGTGCCAGTAGTGTCTCTACCGGGGGGGACATTCAGTACTTC. Its translation is CASSVSTGGDIQYF. The full variable domain, rest sourced from reference TRBV19 and TRBJ2-4, is DGGITQSPKYLFRKEGQNVTLSCEQNLNHDAMYWYRQDPGQGLRLIYYSQIVNDFQKGDIAEGYSVSREKKESFPLTVTSAQKNPTAFYLCASSVSTGGDIQYFGAGTRLSVL.

The chain recombines TRBV6-1 with TRBJ1-5; D is ambiguous. The CDR3 spans 13 residues. Trimming shortened V by 3 bases and J by 13 bases, and 16 bases separated the two germline ends. The V gene's germline CDR1 is MNHNS and CDR2 SASEGT. The CDR3, as DNA: TGTGCCAGCAGTGAGGAGGGTCGGCAGAGACAGCATTTT. It translates to CASSEEGRQRQHF.

The genes are TRBV6-1 and TRBJ2-7, with a weak D call TRBD2 (6 bases). CDR1 is MNHNS, CDR2 SASEGT, per germline. The CDR3 length is 15 residues. Trimming took off 2 bases at V and 2 bases at J, with 13 bases between the two ends. CDR3 protein: CASSEQFRGTYEQYF. For the CDR3, the DNA is TGTGCCAGCAGTGAACAATTCCGGGGGACCTACGAGCAGTACTTC.

In DNA, the CDR3 is TGTGCCAGCAGTTTAAGACAGGCCAGGGTGTTTTTT. Translated, it gives CASSLRQARVFF. This chain joins TRBV28 and TRBJ2-2, with D possibly matching TRBD1 (6 bases). Germline V gives CDR1 MDHEN, CDR2 SYDVKM. The V end lost 2 bases, the J end lost 15 bases, and 13 bases lay between the germline ends. The CDR3 length is 12 residues.